This T cell receptor beta chain was captured in a study of regulatory T cells in long-lasting Graves disease (dated by TCRdb to about 2021). With regard to the full study: In the newly diagnosed Graves' disease group, patients had been taking antithyroid drugs for less than 3 months. The study was conducted in China and was registered as a clinical trial. A total of about 33 samples underwent TCR sequencing, from about 13 patients with persistent Graves' disease and 20 or so patients with newly diagnosed Graves' disease. Patients with persistent Graves' disease were compared with patients with newly diagnosed Graves' disease using TCR sequencing and RNA sequencing of peripheral blood.

From a lookup of the germline V gene (reference sequence), CDR1 and CDR2 are DFQATT and SNEGSKA. V is clipped by 1 base and J by 0 bases, and the sequence between their germline boundaries is 16 bases long. The CDR3 goes from the cysteine to the phenylalanine over 17 residues. Just the 51-base CDR3 DNA is kept, in frame starting at base 1. The library was obtained by multiplex PCR. Sequenced on an Illumina HiSeq 4000. CDR3 regions were amplified by Arm-PCR with iRepertoire HTBI primers to construct TCR beta libraries. PCR products were gel purified before sequencing. The paper's processing steps were these. Gene usage analysis of CDR3 amino acid clonotypes relied on the roughly 60 TRBV and 14 TRBJ segments identified across samples. COPE and FqMerger were used to merge the filtered high-quality paired reads into contigs. BLAST was used to align contigs to IMGT TRBV, TRBD and TRBJ reference genes, and CDR3 was defined according to IMGT. Any clonotype with a frequency above 0.1% was counted as a highly expanded clone. Shannon entropy was used to measure repertoire diversity, and the Gini coefficient was used to measure V-J evenness. A clonotype found in more than one individual was treated as public. The public sequencing data were trimmed at Q25 with fastp and processed into clonotypes with MiXCR by TCRdb, which kept only in-frame beta chains. Rows merge per CDR3 protein into single entries with the most common DNA and genes. TCRdb's processing, not the authors' own work, is the source of the V and J calls. Present in this sample are over 400,000 distinct CDR3 sequences, 14% of which were seen just once. The top ten clones comprise around a sixth of the sample.

Findings and caveats that apply to the study as a whole: The authors acknowledged the small sample size as a limitation that may reduce accuracy. Persistent disease showed preferential use of TRBV28, TRBJ1-2 and TRBJ2-5, whereas newly diagnosed disease favored TRBV20-1 and TRBJ2-1. The study examined only peripheral blood because the primary lesion, thyroid tissue, could not be accessed. Sequencing and analysis were limited to the TCR beta chain. A larger number of public clonotypes was shared among persistent patients (fewer than 3,000) than among newly diagnosed patients (over 850). Lower TCR Shannon entropy and fewer highly expanded clones were observed in persistent Graves' disease patients than in newly diagnosed patients, which suggested clonal expansion.

Note on this clonotype: It lacks a known antigen. No per-base quality is available; no much larger clone lies one base away.

What the time point label conveys for this sample: newly diagnosed GD, antithyroid drugs for less than 3 months. RNA was extracted from PBMCs in TRIzol for both TCR sequencing and RNA sequencing. The diagnosis of Graves' disease followed American Thyroid Association guidelines. The patients came from an endocrinology department in Xi'an, China. Each patient gave 8.5 to 9.5 milliliters of peripheral blood, collected in an EDTA anticoagulant tube. Ficoll Paque Plus density gradient separation was used to isolate PBMCs, and no further T cell sorting was done. An Agilent 2100 Bioanalyzer and agarose gel were used to check RNA quality, and a NanoDrop 2000 was used to measure RNA concentration. The same specimen was also included in a second study, on T cells in Graves' hyperthyroidism and ophthalmopathy. Per the second study: Graves' hyperthyroidism was defined as stable when no progression to ophthalmopathy occurred over 18 months of follow-up. Hyperthyroidism patients were aged 18 to 65 years and newly diagnosed, with disease duration of less than 2 months. Patients with uncontrolled infections, other autoimmune diseases, pregnancy or lactation were excluded. Diagnoses were established on the basis of clinical symptoms, serum thyroxine and TRAb, thyroid ultrasound, and orbital computed tomography. The first round of RT-PCR for the TCR CDR3 was performed with the HTBI primer set and the Qiagen OneStep RT-PCR kit. Most expanded thyroid clonotypes (frequency above 0.001) were also found in blood, which suggests that blood repertoires may mirror thyroid immune responses. Ophthalmopathy was separated from stable hyperthyroidism by a 13 V-J signature model, with just over 85% sensitivity and 81% to 82% specificity obtained in cross-validation and 80%/75% obtained in testing. In validation, progression to ophthalmopathy was predicted by the model with about 70% sensitivity and around 75% specificity, a median of about 6.4 months before onset. TCR V-J signatures able to tell the groups apart were searched for in a discovery cohort of 90 to 100 patients, of whom over 40 had Graves' ophthalmopathy and about 55 had stable Graves' hyperthyroidism. Prospective prediction of ophthalmopathy was tested in an independent validation cohort consisting of roughly 20 hyperthyroidism patients and approximately 16 patients who later progressed to ophthalmopathy. The 100 discovery patients were divided at random into training and test sets in a 7:3 ratio. The study also compared thyroid tissue and blood T-cell repertoires from about six Graves' hyperthyroidism patients. Following sampling, methimazole starting at 30 mg daily was given to hyperthyroidism patients, and high-dose intravenous methylprednisolone was given to ophthalmopathy patients. Libraries were constructed in a second round of multiplex PCR, after which size selection and purification were carried out. Sequencing of the libraries was done on an Illumina HiSeq2000 using paired-end 100 bp reads. SOAPnuke was used to process the raw data, removing reads that contained adapters or uncalled bases, had a mean Phred below 15, or lacked an exact match to the constant primer or identifier. COPE v1.2.5 was used to merge the high-quality paired reads, and each unique nucleotide sequence was defined as a clonotype. Clonotypes were aligned to IMGT TRBV, TRBD and TRBJ reference segments using MiTCR v1.1. Only V-J combinations with frequency above 0.0001, covering roughly 99% of repertoires, were analysed. The TCS score was defined as F50 (clonal expansion) divided by E x V (chaos), with BLOSUM62-based TCRdist calculated between CDR3 peptides within each V-J. Welch's t-statistics and random forest reduced 514 V-J features to 10 to 15, which were used in a naive Bayes classifier (R e1071). Sample size was not statistically predetermined, and blinding of investigators to group allocation was not performed. The paper describes TCR Vbeta CDR3 sequencing of 120 to 150 peripheral blood samples, made up of 43 ophthalmopathy patients, 70 to 75 hyperthyroidism patients and some 17 progressor patients.

The rearranged segments are TRBV20-1 and TRBJ2-4; 6 matching bases give a weak D call of TRBD2. This specimen was peripheral blood mononuclear cells (PBMCs), taken at new diagnosis, from a patient treated with antithyroid drugs. This receptor was obtained from a woman aged 45 to 65 with Graves disease. Donor details come from another sample of the same person, matched by shared clones. The DNA sequence is TGCAGTGCTAGAGCCTGGGGACTTCTCTTAGCCAAAAACATTCAGTACTTC. This gives the protein CSARAWGLLLAKNIQYF.